The present entry profiles one TCR beta chain with its context. Repertoires were generated with immunoSEQ multiplex PCR, while TCRdb's copy carries only in-frame clones and drops some. This table has about 150,000 clones, about 87% appearing once. Documented time point: blood 2 weeks post-SBRT. Treatment indicated: 15 Gy SBRT to primary tumor, nephrectomy 4 weeks later. These data are taken from a study of radiation and T cells in renal cell carcinoma. The germline CDR1 and CDR2 sequences are KGHSH and LQKENI. With 6 bases removed from V and 7 bases from J, the gap between germline ends came to 18 bases. The CDR3 is 14 amino acids.

The chain joins TRBV18 to TRBJ1-2; no clear D gene. This TCR was recovered from a woman aged 45-60 years with renal cell carcinoma. This sample comprised blood, obtained from a patient whose treatment included radiotherapy and nephrectomy. CDR3 sequence (DNA): TGTGCCAGCTCCCCTACTGCTCCAGGCGTTGGCTACACCTTC. It yields the protein CASSPTAPGVGYTF. The full variable domain, with the rest looked up from reference TRBV18 and TRBJ1-2, is NAGVMQNPRHLVRRRGQEARLRCSPMKGHSHVYWYRQLPEEGLKFMVYLQKENIIDESGMPKERFSAEFPKEGPSILRIQQVVRGDSAAYFCASSPTAPGVGYTFGSGTRLTVV.